This T cell receptor beta chain was recorded in a study of blood T cell repertoires in COVID-19 (dated by TCRdb to 2019 to 2021). Background on the whole study: The collaborator samples originated in the United States, Italy and Spain and spanned the acute and convalescent phases of COVID-19. The prospective study material was composed of cDNA or gDNA derived from T cells, B-cell-depleted T cells, or PBMCs. Deeply sampled blood TCRbeta repertoires from subjects exposed to, actively infected with, or recovered from COVID-19 were included in the dataset. A freely available public database, intended as a resource for researchers studying the immune response to SARS-CoV-2, is where the repertoires were released. The samples were drawn from two sources: the first 160 participants of the ongoing ImmuneRACE study, and over 1,000 subjects contributed by 6 global collaborators. Nearly every sample came with metadata listing a de-identified subject ID, COVID-19 status, age in years and sex. Where HLA class I and class II types were available, the types were taken from metadata supplied by the sample provider, not from assay-based typing.

About this clone itself: Its binding antigen is unknown. No base quality information exists; no much larger clone differs at one position.

The paper as a whole reports these results and caveats: The amount of clinical and demographic metadata varied by source and participant and was provided uncurated.

TCRbeta CDR3 regions were amplified from genomic DNA by means of the immunoSEQ Assay, a bias-controlled multiplex PCR. The authors' pipeline ran thus. The number of nucleated cells in each sample was estimated from the amplification of reference gene primers within the assay. Sequence reads were collapsed and filtered to measure the absolute abundance of every unique TCRbeta CDR3 rearrangement. For each sample, productive Simpson clonality was calculated as the square root of Simpson's diversity index across productive rearrangements. Sourced from immuneACCESS, this table was stored by TCRdb with only in-frame sequences that have V and J called. A share of the clones is absent; for the studies checked, an unresolved V gene accounts for under half, and the remainder has no known explanation. V and J calls and clone size are as listed in that table; D and trimming were resolved from the DNA. For this sample the table gives fewer than 500,000 clones, of which roughly nine tenths were detected only once. The top ten clones comprise 1% to 1.3% of the sample.

Participants in the prospective study were aged about 18 to 90 years, lived in over 20 United States geographic areas, and enrolled through a virtual design. To assign participants to cohorts, the prospective study relied on clinical history that participants themselves reported in a screening survey and a study questionnaire. Recovered participants in ImmuneRACE Cohort 3 were defined as having two consecutive negative NP/OP PCR tests, clearance from a healthcare professional, or resolution of symptoms. Mobile phlebotomists in the prospective study collected whole blood, serum and a nasopharyngeal or oropharyngeal swab from every participant. Participants in the prospective study had the option to provide additional blood draws and questionnaires over an approximately 2-month period. Blood samples from the prospective study were shipped frozen or at room temperature prior to DNA extraction. Sample: PBMCs or T cells enriched from blood (not recorded which). The sequence derives from a man under 40 who had recovered from COVID-19.

The DNA is as follows: TGTGCTAGTGGTAAGGGACTAGCGGGAGACAATGAGCAGTTCTTC. This translates into CASGKGLAGDNEQFF. The chain links TRBV12-5 with TRBJ2-1; TRBD2 aligns with 14 central bases. Measured from the cysteine to the phenylalanine, the CDR3 is 15 residues long. The sequence is cut down to CDR3 DNA, 45 bases in frame from base 1. Trimming removed 5 bases from V and 5 bases from J; the gene matches leave 2 bases unexplained. In the germline V gene, CDR1 corresponds to LGHNT and CDR2 to FRNRAP.